These 2 T cell receptor beta chains were all obtained from the same sample, sequenced in a study of cytomegalovirus exposure and HLA in healthy donors. The PCR contained 60 Vbeta and 13 Jbeta primers. Profiling relied on immunoSEQ multiplex PCR, and the TCRdb table lists in-frame clones only, not all of them. Of roughly 220,000 clones in the sample, about 70% are singletons; the top ten hold 2.5% to 3%. Sequenced: PBMCs. The receptor source for this set is a middle-aged man in good health and CMV-seropositive.

This clone has more than one count but fewer than ten. J is TRBJ1-5 and V is TRBV2; D uncertain. CDR1 is SNHLY and CDR2 is FYNNEI in the germline V gene. This CDR3 has 13 residues. V was trimmed by 7 bases and J by 4 bases, leaving 11 bases between them. Written as DNA, the CDR3 is TGTGCCAGCAACGCCCAGGAAAATCAGCCCCAGCATTTT. This translates into CASNAQENQPQHF.

Regarding this clone: Other nucleotide sequences from this sample produce the same CDR3. The CDR3 loop is CASSGSRETQYF. CDR3 coding DNA: TGTGCCAGTAGTGGGAGTAGAGAGACCCAGTACTTC. The V and J genes are TRBV6-5 and TRBJ2-5; possible D gene TRBD2, 5 bases. The V gene's germline CDR1 is MNHEY and CDR2 SVGAGI. The CDR3 sequence is 12 residues long. V lost 9 bases and J 4 bases, leaving 12 bases between the germline ends.